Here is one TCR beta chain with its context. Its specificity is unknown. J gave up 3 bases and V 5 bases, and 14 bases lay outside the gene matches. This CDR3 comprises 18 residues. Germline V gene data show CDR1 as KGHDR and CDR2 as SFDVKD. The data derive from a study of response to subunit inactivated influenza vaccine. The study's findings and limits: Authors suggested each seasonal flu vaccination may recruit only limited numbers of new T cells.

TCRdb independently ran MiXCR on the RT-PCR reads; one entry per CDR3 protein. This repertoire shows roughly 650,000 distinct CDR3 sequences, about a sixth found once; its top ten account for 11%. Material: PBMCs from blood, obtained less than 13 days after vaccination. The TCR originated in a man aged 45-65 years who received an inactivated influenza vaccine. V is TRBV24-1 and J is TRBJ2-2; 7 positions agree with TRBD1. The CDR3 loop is CATSGLTGVQDDTGELFF. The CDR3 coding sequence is TGTGCCACCAGTGGCCTAACAGGGGTGCAAGACGACACCGGGGAGCTGTTTTTT.